This T cell receptor (beta chain) was sequenced during a study of blood T cell repertoires in COVID-19 (dated by TCRdb to the early 2020s). Context from the whole study: Collaborator samples came from the United States, Italy and Spain and covered acute and convalescent phases of COVID-19. The samples were drawn from the first 160 participants of the ongoing ImmuneRACE study and from 950 to 1,500 subjects provided by 6 global collaborators. The sample metadata nearly always contained a de-identified subject ID, COVID-19 status, age in years and sex. The prospective study material was composed of cDNA or gDNA derived from T cells, B-cell-depleted T cells, or PBMCs. Where available, HLA class I and class II types were taken from metadata supplied by the sample provider and were not determined by assay-based typing. Subjects who had been exposed to COVID-19, were actively infected with it, or had recovered from it provided the deeply sampled blood TCRbeta repertoires that made up the dataset. The repertoires were released in a freely available public database intended as a resource for research on the immune response to SARS-CoV-2.

Trimming removed 5 bases from V and 4 bases from J, leaving 11 bases between the germline ends. The CDR3 numbers 14 residues from cysteine through phenylalanine. CDR3 DNA is the only sequence kept; it has 42 bases, read in frame from the first base. CDR1 MNHEY and CDR2 SVGAGI were looked up in the germline V gene. TCRbeta CDR3 regions were amplified from genomic DNA by means of the immunoSEQ Assay, a bias-controlled multiplex PCR. Turning to the authors' computational methods: Within the assay, amplification of reference gene primers was used to estimate how many nucleated cells each sample contained. Sequence reads were collapsed and filtered to measure the absolute abundance of every unique TCRbeta CDR3 rearrangement. For each sample, productive Simpson clonality was calculated as the square root of Simpson's diversity index over productive rearrangements. TCRdb holds this immuneACCESS table with in-frame rearrangements only. Some clones are missing; in checked studies, unresolved V genes explain under half, and the rest has no known cause. Clone size and the V and J calls come from that table; the DNA yielded D and trimming. For this sample the table gives under 300,000 clones, of which approximately 91% were detected only once. The ten largest clones represent around 0.9% of the sample.

One collaborating source in Seattle enrolled patients during active infection and followed them longitudinally through the course of disease. The collaborating institutions used their own protocols to collect whole blood in K2EDTA tubes. For TCRbeta analysis, collaborator samples were shipped as frozen whole blood, as isolated PBMCs, or as DNA extracted from either sample type. This clone has just a few counts. No antigen is known for it. No much larger clone is present one base from it, and per-base qualities are unavailable. Here is what the overall study found, with its caveats: The amount of clinical and demographic metadata varied by source and participant and was provided uncurated.

The TCR originated in a man aged 25 to 40 with COVID-19, enrolled during active disease. The sequence joins TRBV6-5 to TRBJ2-2, with the D gene not confidently named. The sequenced sample consisted of peripheral blood. The CDR3 amino acid sequence is: CASSTLVSTGELFF. The DNA sequence is given as TGTGCCAGCAGTACTCTAGTCAGCACCGGGGAGCTGTTTTTT.